This entry lists 5 T cell receptor beta chains sequenced from one sample in a study of T cells after yellow fever vaccination (dated 2019 in TCRdb). Explained via the paper, the treatment or condition label denotes: live attenuated yellow fever vaccine strain. Libraries were prepared through 5' RACE. Sequencing instrument: Illumina NovaSeq 6000. The public reads were reanalyzed by TCRdb: fastp trimming at Q25, MiXCR alignment, in-frame beta chains only. Entries are consolidated by CDR3 protein sequence, retaining the most common genes and DNA. The sample data list more than 95,000 distinct CDR3 sequences, and about 8.2% of these were observed just once. The top ten clones comprise almost 40% of the sample. This material consisted of CD8+ T cells sorted from PBMCs, taken on the day of the yellow fever booster vaccination. These receptor sequences come from a man in his late teens or twenties who received the YFV17D yellow fever vaccine.

V gene TRBV30 combines with J gene TRBJ1-1; TRBD1 might be the D (6 bases). Looked up from germline, CDR1 is GTSNPN and CDR2 is SVGIG (reference sequence). V gave up 0 bases and J gave up 6 bases, with 14 bases separating them. This CDR3 is 14 amino acids long. CDR3 sequence (DNA): TGTGCCTGGAGTGTTCAGGGGCGGAGGGCTGAAGCTTTCTTT. Translated, it gives CAWSVQGRRAEAFF.

V usage is TRBV14 and J usage is TRBJ2-7, with D unresolved. CDR1 and CDR2 from the germline V gene are SGHDN and FVKESK. V gave up 0 bases and J gave up 1 base, with 7 bases separating them. The CDR3 spans 14 residues. CDR3 coding DNA: TGTGCCAGCAGCCAAGATCCGAATTCCTACGAGCAGTACGTC. This gives the protein CASSQDPNSYEQYV.

V and J are TRBV7-3 and TRBJ2-3; D is unclear. The CDR3 is made up of 13 amino acids. The germline CDR1 and CDR2 sequences are SGHTA and FQGTGA. V lost 5 bases and J lost 1, with 7 bases in between. This chain's CDR3 is CASSREGTDTQYF. The CDR3 nucleotides read TGTGCCAGCAGCCGCGAGGGCACAGATACGCAGTATTTT. The whole variable domain, filled in from reference TRBV7-3 and TRBJ2-3, reads GAGVSQTPSNKVTEKGKYVELRCDPISGHTALYWYRQSLGQGPEFLIYFQGTGAADDSGLPNDRFFAVRPEGSVSTLKIQRTERGDSAVYLCASSREGTDTQYFGPGTRLTVL.

The rearrangement uses TRBV7-8 and TRBJ2-3; TRBD1 aligns across 10 bases. V trimming: 6 bases; J trimming: 3 bases; junction bases outside the gene matches: 9. The CDR3 covers 16 residues. Germline values: CDR1 SGHVS, CDR2 FQNEAQ. CDR3 residues: CASSLVTGGLTDTQYF. CDR3 DNA: TGTGCCAGCAGTCTTGTGACAGGGGGCTTGACAGATACGCAGTATTTT.

The J gene is TRBJ2-7, the V gene TRBV4-1, with TRBD1 matching 10 bases. Germline V lookup: CDR1 MGHRA, CDR2 YSYEKL. The V gene end was trimmed by 0 bases and the J gene end by 4 bases; junction bases not matched to a gene: 6. The CDR3 has 16 residues. The CDR3 here is CASSQDLGTGAYEQYF. In nucleotides, the CDR3 is TGCGCCAGCAGCCAAGATCTAGGGACAGGGGCTTACGAGCAGTACTTC.